The clone carrying this T cell receptor (beta chain) was seen repeatedly, ten times or more. Its specificity is not known. Clinical symptoms, serum thyroxine and TRAb, thyroid ultrasound and orbital computed tomography together formed the diagnostic basis. The data were obtained in a study of T cells in Graves' hyperthyroidism and ophthalmopathy. TCR beta CDR3 region amplification was performed from RNA transcripts. During a first-round RT-PCR of the TCR CDR3, the HTBI primer set was used. TCRdb re-called the multiplex PCR reads with MiXCR, one entry per CDR3 protein. The repertoire holds about 290,000 distinct CDR3 sequences, with roughly 15% as singletons. Study-level points and caveats: For ophthalmopathy, model prediction preceded onset by a median roughly 6.5 months. The majority of expanded thyroid clonotypes above 0.001 also appeared in blood. A model built on 13 V-J features separated ophthalmopathy from stable hyperthyroidism.

This receptor was obtained from a woman in her fifties or sixties with Graves' hyperthyroidism that later progressed to Graves' ophthalmopathy. The sample comprised blood.

CDR3 region: CASSFLQVFYEQYF. The CDR3 DNA reads TGTGCCAGCAGCTTCCTCCAGGTCTTCTACGAGCAGTACTTC. V is TRBV6-2 or TRBV6-3 and J is TRBJ2-7; D call uncertain. The CDR3 is 14 amino acids. Trimming shortened V by 6 bases and J by 3 bases, and 15 bases separated the two germline ends. The V gene's germline CDR1 is MNHEY and CDR2 SVGEGT.